The 2 T cell receptor beta chains listed next were all sequenced from one sample in a study of T cell changes during pregnancy in multiple sclerosis. Here immunoSEQ multiplex PCR was the method, and the copy in TCRdb shows in-frame clones only, minus some. Of some 100,000 clones listed, approximately 91% are singletons. The sample was peripheral blood, taken in the second trimester of pregnancy. The source is a female donor with multiple sclerosis, enrolled in a pregnancy study.

The rearrangement joins TRBV6-5 to TRBJ2-1, with 8 nucleotides matching TRBD2. The trim removed 4 bases at V and 6 bases at J, leaving 5 bases unmatched. The length of the CDR3 is 14 residues. Germline lookup yields CDR1 MNHEY and CDR2 SVGAGI. For the CDR3, the DNA is TGTGCCAGCAGTTTAAGCGGGAGCGTCAATGAGCAGTTCTTC. Amino acids: CASSLSGSVNEQFF.

The rearrangement links TRBV28 to TRBJ2-3; 8 nucleotides line up with TRBD2. The CDR3 loop spans 20 amino acids. V lost 2 bases and J lost 1; bases outside the gene matches: 17. The germline gives CDR1 MDHEN, CDR2 SYDVKM. CDR3 sequence reads: CASSLRPPGGWGVRTDTQYF. The CDR3, as DNA: TGTGCCAGCAGTTTAAGGCCCCCGGGGGGGTGGGGAGTCCGCACAGATACGCAGTATTTT.